This TCR beta chain was recovered during a study of T-cell memory formation after mild COVID-19. The length of the CDR3 is 15 residues. V was clipped by 6 bases and J by 1 base, with 14 bases between them. Per germline, CDR1 MNHEY and CDR2 SMNVEV (reference sequence). This clonotype has at least ten counts. TCRdb analysed the 5' RACE reads with MiXCR anew, one entry per CDR3 protein. The data hold tens of thousands of distinct CDR3 sequences, with roughly 7.2% observed a single time. This chain links TRBV27 with TRBJ2-3; TRBD2 is a possible D gene (7 bases). The TCR was taken from an adult who had mild COVID-19 (a few samples of this study predate the infection). Cell type and time point are not known. The sequencing sample was made of PBMCs or a T cell subset sorted from them (not recorded which). The CDR3 coding sequence is TGTGCCAGCAGCGGGGCGGGGGCAGGCACAGATACGCAGTATTTT. Translation gives CASSGAGAGTDTQYF.